Listed here is a single T cell receptor (beta chain). The data stem from a study of T cell changes during pregnancy in multiple sclerosis. Method: immunoSEQ multiplex PCR; TCRdb's copy keeps in-frame clones and lacks some. The sample has some 110,000 clones; approximately 90% are singletons. V lost 3 bases, J lost 4 bases, and 16 bases lay in between. The length of the CDR3 is 15 residues. CDR1 and CDR2 from the germline V gene are PRHDT and FYEKMQ (reference sequence). The chain recombines TRBV13 with TRBJ2-7, with D possibly matching TRBD1 (7 bases). This sequence originates from a female donor with multiple sclerosis, enrolled in a pregnancy study. The sequenced sample was peripheral blood, obtained in the third trimester of pregnancy. CDR3 bases: TGTGCCAGCAGCTTCCGCGGGACAGAGCCTTACGAGCAGTACTTC. Translated: CASSFRGTEPYEQYF.